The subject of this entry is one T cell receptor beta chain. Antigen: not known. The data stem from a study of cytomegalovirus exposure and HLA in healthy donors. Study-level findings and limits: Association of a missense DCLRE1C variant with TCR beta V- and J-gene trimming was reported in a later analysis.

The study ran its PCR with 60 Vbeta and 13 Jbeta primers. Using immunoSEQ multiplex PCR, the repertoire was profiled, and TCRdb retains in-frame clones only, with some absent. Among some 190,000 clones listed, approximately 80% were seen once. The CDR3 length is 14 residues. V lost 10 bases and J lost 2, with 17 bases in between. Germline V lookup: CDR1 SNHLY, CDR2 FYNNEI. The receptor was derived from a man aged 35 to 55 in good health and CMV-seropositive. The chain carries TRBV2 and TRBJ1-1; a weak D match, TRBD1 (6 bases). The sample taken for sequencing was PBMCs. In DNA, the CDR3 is TGTGCCACCATCCGGGGACACTCAAACACTGAAGCTTTCTTT. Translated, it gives CATIRGHSNTEAFF.